Below, 22 T cell receptor beta chains from the same sample are listed, as sequenced in a study of T-cell reconstitution after alpha-beta-depleted transplantation in children. Using unique molecular identifiers, the investigators prepared the TCRbeta library. TCRdb called the PCR reads again in MiXCR, with one record for every CDR3 protein. The table has 200,000 to 250,000 distinct CDR3 sequences, roughly 11% seen once. Sequenced here: PBMCs, sampled before TCRalphabeta/CD19-depleted stem cell transplant. These receptors all come from a child younger than two with acute myeloid leukemia, due to receive a stem cell transplant.

V and J are TRBV5-6 and TRBJ2-3, with 7 bases aligning to TRBD2. The trim removed 2 bases at V and 2 bases at J, leaving 8 bases unmatched. This CDR3 region has 16 residues. CDR1 is SGHDT and CDR2 is YYEEEE in the germline V gene. The CDR3 DNA sequence: TGTGCCAGCAGCTTAGTCACGCGGGAGTACACAGATACGCAGTATTTT. The encoded protein is CASSLVTREYTDTQYF.

The rearrangement uses TRBV19 and TRBJ2-4; 7 nucleotides line up with TRBD1. CDR1 is LNHDA and CDR2 is SQIVND in the germline V gene (reference sequence). Trimming at V came to 5 bases and at J to 6 bases, leaving 10 bases not matched to a gene. The CDR3 runs 15 residues. CDR3 DNA sequence: TGTGCCAGTAGTTTCACGACAGGGCCGGGAAACATTCAGTACTTC. It encodes CASSFTTGPGNIQYF.

Of note for this clonotype: Since a much larger clone is just one base distant, this may be a read error. The chain uses TRBV12-3 or TRBV12-4 and TRBJ1-2; tentative D call: TRBD1 (5 bases). V dropped 3 bases and J dropped 6 bases, with 17 bases sitting between them. The CDR3 consists of 15 residues. CDR3 protein: CASSFDKPWDDGYTF. The CDR3 DNA is TGTGCCAGCAGTTTTGACAAACCCTGGGACGATGGCTACACCTTC.

This clonotype has a count of ten or more. The chain has TRBV20-1 and TRBJ1-1; weak D call: TRBD1 (6 bases). Germline CDR1 is DFQATT and CDR2 is SNEGSKA (reference sequence). The CDR3 contains 15 residues. The germline V and J ends were trimmed by 3 bases and 1 base, with 15 bases remaining between them. As DNA, the CDR3 is TGCAGTGCTAGTGATGGGGGGCGCGGGAACACTGAAGCTTTCTTT. Encoded protein: CSASDGGRGNTEAFF.

This clonotype was recorded at least ten times. The J gene is TRBJ1-4, the V gene TRBV6-1; D possibly corresponds to TRBD1 (5 bases). This CDR3 has 15 amino acids. Germline V gene sequence: CDR1 MNHNS, CDR2 SASEGT. The V end was cut by 6 bases, the J end by 4 bases, with 15 bases between. For the CDR3, the DNA is TGTGCCAGCAGCTCAACAGGCCCGTTTAATGAAAAACTGTTTTTT. It yields the protein CASSSTGPFNEKLFF.

The J gene is TRBJ2-1, the V gene TRBV13, with D tentatively TRBD1 (6 bases). CDR1 and CDR2 (germline): PRHDT, FYEKMQ (reference sequence). The CDR3 is made up of 14 amino acids. V was pared by 1 base and J by 7 bases, with 11 bases between. The CDR3 protein is CASSLVQGKNEQFF. The CDR3 region has the DNA TGTGCCAGCAGCTTAGTTCAGGGGAAGAATGAGCAGTTCTTC. The full variable domain, rest sourced from reference TRBV13 and TRBJ2-1, is AAGVIQSPRHLIKEKRETATLKCYPIPRHDTVYWYQQGPGQDPQFLISFYEKMQSDKGSIPDRFSAQQFSDYHSELNMSSLELGDSALYFCASSLVQGKNEQFFGPGTRLTVL.

This clonotype was observed a single time. The chain links TRBV20-1 to TRBJ2-7; 11 nucleotides align to TRBD1. CDR1 is DFQATT, CDR2 SNEGSKA, per germline (reference sequence). The CDR3 runs to 15 residues. The chain's CDR3 is CSAGRTGGRFYEQYF. The CDR3 DNA reads TGCAGCGCGGGCCGGACAGGGGGCCGCTTCTACGAGCAGTACTTC.

The table lists this clonotype with many counts. The rearrangement uses TRBV18 and TRBJ2-3; the D gene could be TRBD1 or TRBD2 (5 bases each). V dropped 5 bases and J dropped 3 bases, with 12 bases sitting between them. The CDR3 runs to 14 residues. From germline, CDR1 is KGHSH and CDR2 LQKENI. CDR3 DNA: TGTGCCAGCTCAGAGGGGTACGGGACAGATACGCAGTATTTT. Protein product: CASSEGYGTDTQYF. The complete variable domain, with remaining parts taken from reference TRBV18 and TRBJ2-3, reads NAGVMQNPRHLVRRRGQEARLRCSPMKGHSHVYWYRQLPEEGLKFMVYLQKENIIDESGMPKERFSAEFPKEGPSILRIQQVVRGDSAAYFCASSEGYGTDTQYFGPGTRLTVL.

This clonotype has ten or more counts. This rearrangement joins TRBV7-9 to TRBJ2-1; 9 bases line up with TRBD2. The germline gives CDR1 SEHNR, CDR2 FQNEAQ (reference sequence). CDR3 size: 15 residues. V lost 2 bases and J lost 5; bases outside the gene matches: 4. CDR3: CASSLRRGGNNEQFF. In DNA, the CDR3 is TGTGCCAGCAGCTTACGGCGGGGGGGGAACAATGAGCAGTTCTTC.

This clonotype was observed many times. This rearrangement joins TRBV10-3 to TRBJ2-1; a weak D match, TRBD1 (5 bases). The V end was cut by 4 bases, the J end by 9 bases, with 16 bases between. Germline assignment: CDR1 ENHRY and CDR2 SYGVKD. The CDR3 length is 14 residues. The CDR3 here is CAISADRSGSEQFF. Here the CDR3 DNA reads TGTGCCATCAGTGCTGACAGATCTGGGTCTGAGCAGTTCTTC.

This clonotype was picked up many times. The genes are TRBV5-1 and TRBJ2-5; D perhaps matches TRBD2 (5 bases). CDR1 and CDR2 from the germline V gene are SGHRS and YFSETQ. The CDR3 has 12 amino acids. The ends were cut back, 4 bases at V and 5 bases at J, with 9 bases in the middle. CDR3 sequence reads: CASSPPGETQYF. For the CDR3, the DNA is TGCGCCAGCAGCCCCCCGGGGGAGACCCAGTACTTC. Full variable domain (rest looked up from reference TRBV5-1 and TRBJ2-5): KAGVTQTPRYLIKTRGQQVTLSCSPISGHRSVSWYQQTPGQGLQFLFEYFSETQRNKGNFPGRFSGRQFSNSRSEMNVSTLELGDSALYLCASSPPGETQYFGPGTRLLVL.

This clonotype was observed many times. The genes are TRBV29-1 and TRBJ2-3; 8 bases map to TRBD2. The trim removed 4 bases at V and 2 bases at J, leaving 5 bases unmatched. This CDR3 has 14 residues. The germline CDR1 and CDR2 sequences are SQVTM and ANQGSEA. CDR3 sequence reads: CSVGGGGNTDTQYF. The CDR3, as DNA: TGCAGCGTTGGGGGCGGGGGGAACACAGATACGCAGTATTTT.

The chain carries TRBV7-2 and TRBJ2-1, with no clear D. The CDR3 sequence is 12 residues long. The V gene's germline CDR1 is SGHTA and CDR2 FQGNSA. V lost 3 bases and J lost 9, with 9 bases in between. Here the CDR3 reads CASSFAETEQFF. DNA for the CDR3: TGTGCCAGCAGCTTTGCCGAGACTGAGCAGTTCTTC. The variable domain in full, with the rest retrieved from reference TRBV7-2 and TRBJ2-1, is GAGVSQSPSNKVTEKGKDVELRCDPISGHTALYWYRQSLGQGLEFLIYFQGNSAPDKSGLPSDRFSAERTGGSVSTLTIQRTQQEDSAVYLCASSFAETEQFFGPGTRLTVL.

This clonotype was recorded many times. V usage is TRBV3-1 and J usage is TRBJ1-2, with TRBD1 matching 8 bases. Germline V gives CDR1 LGHDT, CDR2 YNNKEL (reference sequence). This CDR3 has 14 amino acids. V was pared by 1 base and J by 7 bases, with 5 bases of the junction left unmatched. In nucleotides, the CDR3 is TGTGCCAGCAGCCAAGTACCACAGGGGGGTGGCTACACCTTC. Amino acids: CASSQVPQGGGYTF. Filled out from reference TRBV3-1 and TRBJ1-2, the complete variable domain reads DTAVSQTPKYLVTQMGNDKSIKCEQNLGHDTMYWYKQDSKKFLKIMFSYNNKELIINETVPNRFSPKSPDKAHLNLHINSLELGDSAVYFCASSQVPQGGGYTFGSGTRLTVV.

This clonotype has at least ten counts. V usage is TRBV18 and J usage is TRBJ2-1, with 7 bases aligning to TRBD2. The CDR3 length is 15 residues. Trimming took 2 bases from V and 4 from J; bases not matched to a gene: 5. Germline V gene data show CDR1 as KGHSH and CDR2 as LQKENI. The CDR3 DNA reads as TGTGCCAGCTCACCAGCGGGAGTCATATACAATGAGCAGTTCTTC. It translates to CASSPAGVIYNEQFF.

This clonotype came up many times. V usage is TRBV12-3 or TRBV12-4 and J usage is TRBJ1-5; D may be TRBD1 (6 bases). The CDR3 contains 17 residues. The V end was cut by 1 base, the J end by 2 bases, with 15 bases between. Here the CDR3 reads CASSLEGSGAGNQPQHF. The CDR3, as DNA: TGTGCCAGCAGTTTAGAGGGGTCGGGGGCTGGCAATCAGCCCCAGCATTTT.

In its sample, this clonotype was seen a few times. The chain carries TRBV3-1 and TRBJ2-2; a possible D gene is TRBD1 (5 bases). Trimming cost V 0 bases and J 7 bases, with 18 bases left between them. The CDR3 is made up of 17 amino acids. Germline CDR1 LGHDT, CDR2 YNNKEL (reference sequence). CDR3 in amino acids: CASSQEANAGYGGELFF. The CDR3 DNA reads as TGTGCCAGCAGCCAAGAAGCAAATGCAGGGTACGGCGGGGAGCTGTTTTTT.

This clonotype was observed many times. This chain links TRBV20-1 with TRBJ2-7; 8 bases agree with TRBD1. CDR3 length equals 12 residues. V shed 3 bases, J shed 3 bases, and the junction held 1 base outside the gene matches. Per germline, CDR1 DFQATT and CDR2 SNEGSKA (reference sequence). The CDR3 DNA follows: TGCAGTGCTAGGACAGGGGTCTACGAGCAGTACTTC. Protein sequence: CSARTGVYEQYF.

This clonotype has ten or more counts. The chain uses TRBV5-1 and TRBJ2-5, with D possibly being TRBD1 (5 bases). CDR3 size: 13 residues. V dropped 4 bases and J dropped 1 base, with 8 bases sitting between them. From germline, CDR1 is SGHRS and CDR2 YFSETQ. CDR3 nucleotide sequence: TGCGCCAGCAGCCGACAGTTCCAAGAGACCCAGTACTTC. The encoded protein is CASSRQFQETQYF. The full variable domain, with the rest looked up from reference TRBV5-1 and TRBJ2-5, is KAGVTQTPRYLIKTRGQQVTLSCSPISGHRSVSWYQQTPGQGLQFLFEYFSETQRNKGNFPGRFSGRQFSNSRSEMNVSTLELGDSALYLCASSRQFQETQYFGPGTRLLVL.

This clonotype was seen many times. This chain uses TRBV11-3 with TRBJ2-7, with 10 bases aligning to TRBD1. CDR1 is SGHNT and CDR2 is YENEEA in the germline V gene. This CDR3 spans 17 amino acids. V lost 5 bases, J lost 6 bases, and 16 bases stayed unmatched. CDR3 region: CASSRMTWTGGNGEQYF. CDR3 nucleotides: TGTGCCAGCAGCCGAATGACTTGGACAGGGGGGAATGGCGAGCAGTACTTC.

Many counts were recorded for this clonotype. V is TRBV15 and J is TRBJ2-5; D gene uncertain. Trimming left V 0 bases short and J 0 bases short, with 5 bases between. The CDR3 loop spans 14 amino acids. Germline loops: CDR1 LNHNV, CDR2 YYDKDF (reference sequence). The CDR3 spells CATSRDRYQETQYF. The CDR3 nucleotides read TGTGCCACCAGCAGAGACAGGTACCAAGAGACCCAGTACTTC.

There are a few counts of this clonotype. This sequence joins TRBV12-3 or TRBV12-4 and TRBJ1-5; D is unclear. The CDR3 is made up of 15 amino acids. V was trimmed by 2 bases and J by 0 bases, leaving 8 bases between them. The CDR3 sequence is CASSLWVNSNQPQHF. The DNA for the CDR3 is TGTGCCAGCAGTTTATGGGTAAATAGCAATCAGCCCCAGCATTTT.